The next 19 T cell receptor beta chains were all read from a single sample in a study of blood T cell repertoires in COVID-19 (dated by TCRdb to 2020 to 2022). The method was the immunoSEQ multiplex PCR assay. The table comes from immuneACCESS by way of TCRdb, which keeps in-frame sequences with V and J called. Part of the clones is missing from these tables; in studies checked, under half for an unresolved V gene and the rest for unknown reasons. Recorded for this sample are more than 200,000 clones; 88% of them occurred a single time. The top ten clones comprise around 0.7% of the sample. Sequenced: peripheral blood. Receptors originate from a human donor in a cohort sampled during active COVID-19.

The genes are TRBV6-5 and TRBJ2-7; the match to TRBD2 covers 11 bases. Germline loops: CDR1 MNHEY, CDR2 SVGAGI. This CDR3 is built from 14 residues. Unmatched junction bases numbered 6, after V lost 7 bases and J lost 4 bases. The CDR3 sequence: CASKASGGIYEQYF. The CDR3 region has the DNA TGTGCCAGCAAAGCTAGCGGGGGGATATACGAGCAGTACTTC.

V and J are TRBV5-5 and TRBJ2-1; 10 bases align to TRBD2. Germline V CDR1 and CDR2: SGHKS, YYEKEE (reference sequence). V shed 4 bases and J 9 bases; nucleotides not matched to a gene: 13. The CDR3 loop spans 16 amino acids. The CDR3 nucleotides read TGTGCCAGCAGCCAAGACCCCGGGACTAGCGATACTGAGCAGTTCTTC. Translated, it gives CASSQDPGTSDTEQFF.

This rearrangement joins TRBV4-2 to TRBJ2-7, with a tentative D call TRBD2 (6 bases). The CDR3 spans 17 residues. V was clipped by 0 bases and J by 6 bases, with 21 bases between them. Per the germline V gene, CDR1 is LGHNA and CDR2 is YNFKEQ. In DNA form, the CDR3 reads TGTGCCAGCAGCCAAGAGGGGGAGACTAGACCCGCCACCGAGCAGTACTTC. Translation: CASSQEGETRPATEQYF.

In nucleotides, the CDR3 is TGTGCCAGCAGTACCGGAGGTTCCGTAAGGAACACTGAAGCTTTCTTT. The encoded protein is CASSTGGSVRNTEAFF. The genes are TRBV6-2 or TRBV6-3 and TRBJ1-1; D gene unclear. The CDR3 length is 16 residues. From germline, CDR1 is MNHEY and CDR2 SVGEGT. Trimming pared 5 bases from V and 1 base from J, leaving 17 bases between.

The J gene is TRBJ2-1, the V gene TRBV5-8, with a weak D call TRBD2 (6 bases). The CDR3 consists of 15 residues. The germline CDR1 and CDR2 sequences are SGHTS and YDEGEE. V was shortened by 0 bases and J by 4 bases, with 11 bases between the two germline ends. The CDR3 protein is CASSLDSGPYNEQFF. CDR3 in DNA: TGTGCCAGCAGCTTGGATAGCGGACCATACAATGAGCAGTTCTTC.

The chain has TRBV6-5 and TRBJ2-7, with D tentatively TRBD1 (6 bases). This CDR3 has 15 amino acids. V shed 8 bases and J shed 4 bases, with 21 bases lying between them. Germline lookup yields CDR1 MNHEY and CDR2 SVGAGI. The DNA of the CDR3 is TGTGCCAGCTTTACCGGGACATCGGACGTATACGAGCAGTACTTC. Residues: CASFTGTSDVYEQYF.

V and J are TRBV19 and TRBJ2-6, with D possibly being TRBD2 (7 bases). The CDR3 extends over 16 amino acids. Germline CDR1 is LNHDA and CDR2 is SQIVND (reference sequence). V was pared by 6 bases and J by 0 bases, with 12 bases between. The CDR3 bases are TGTGCCAGTAGGCCGGGGGGCCTCTCTGGGGCCAACGTCCTGACTTTC. Translating it yields CASRPGGLSGANVLTF.

The chain couples TRBV12-3 or TRBV12-4 to TRBJ1-2; D remains ambiguous. V lost 3 bases, J lost 6 bases, and 11 bases lay in between. The CDR3 is 13 residues long. The CDR3 spells CASSFRRANGYTF. DNA of the CDR3: TGTGCCAGCAGTTTCCGTCGCGCGAATGGCTACACCTTC.

The rearrangement joins TRBV7-2 to TRBJ1-1; D remains ambiguous. The CDR3 is made up of 15 amino acids. Germline CDR1 SGHTA, CDR2 FQGNSA. V lost 0 bases and J 1 base, leaving 9 bases between the germline ends. The CDR3 here is CASSLAADWNTEAFF. In DNA form, the CDR3 reads TGTGCCAGCAGCTTAGCTGCAGACTGGAACACTGAAGCTTTCTTT. The full variable domain, completed using reference TRBV7-2 and TRBJ1-1, is GAGVSQSPSNKVTEKGKDVELRCDPISGHTALYWYRQSLGQGLEFLIYFQGNSAPDKSGLPSDRFSAERTGGSVSTLTIQRTQQEDSAVYLCASSLAADWNTEAFFGQGTRLTVV.

This clone was observed a handful of times. The V gene is TRBV4-2, the J gene TRBJ2-7; D unresolved. CDR1 is LGHNA, CDR2 YNFKEQ, per germline. The V gene lost 0 bases and the J gene lost 3 bases, with 15 bases spanning the gap. The CDR3 has 16 residues. The CDR3 is CASSQDLSRLVYEQYF. The CDR3 DNA sequence: TGTGCCAGCAGCCAAGATCTGTCTAGATTGGTCTACGAGCAGTACTTC.

The chain has TRBV28 and TRBJ2-5; TRBD1 matches 8 bases. Germline V gene lookup returns CDR1 MDHEN and CDR2 SYDVKM. The CDR3 has 14 residues. V lost 3 bases and J lost 5; bases outside the gene matches: 5. The CDR3 bases are TGTGCCAGCAGTTTGACAGGGGAGGTTGAGACCCAGTACTTC. This codes for CASSLTGEVETQYF.

The V call is TRBV5-4, the J call TRBJ1-2; 7 nucleotides agree with TRBD1. Germline CDR1 SGHNT, CDR2 YYREEE (reference sequence). This CDR3 is built from 13 residues. Losses at the gene ends were 3 bases for V and 7 bases for J; bases not matched to a gene: 6. CDR3 in DNA: TGTGCCAGCAGCTCGGTTAACAGGGGTGGCTACACCTTC. Its translation is CASSSVNRGGYTF. The variable domain in full, completed from reference TRBV5-4 and TRBJ1-2, reads ETGVTQSPTHLIKTRGQQVTLRCSSQSGHNTVSWYQQALGQGPQFIFQYYREEENGRGNFPPRFSGLQFPNYSSELNVNALELDDSALYLCASSSVNRGGYTFGSGTRLTVV.

The chain recombines TRBV5-5 with TRBJ1-1, with TRBD1 identical over 8 bases. The CDR3 is made up of 15 amino acids. V lost 0 bases and J lost 4; bases outside the gene matches: 5. Per germline, CDR1 SGHKS and CDR2 YYEKEE (reference sequence). CDR3 amino acids: CASSLALTGGTEAFF. CDR3 nucleotides: TGTGCCAGCAGCTTGGCATTAACAGGGGGCACTGAAGCTTTCTTT.

The chain's CDR3 is CASSPGATDTQYF. The DNA of the CDR3 is TGTGCCAGCAGTCCAGGGGCGACAGATACGCAGTATTTT. The rearrangement links TRBV6-4 to TRBJ2-3; D may be TRBD1 (6 bases). CDR3 length: 13 residues. V dropped 5 bases and J dropped 3 bases, with 9 bases sitting between them. CDR1 is MRHNA and CDR2 is SNTAGT in the germline V gene.

The V call is TRBV27, the J call TRBJ1-3, with 9 bases identical to TRBD1. The CDR3 runs to 19 residues. Germline CDR1 MNHEY, CDR2 SMNVEV (reference sequence). V was clipped by 4 bases and J by 4 bases; unmatched bases: 17. The CDR3 spells CASSSLRTGAKMGGNTIYF. CDR3 DNA: TGTGCCAGCAGTTCCCTCCGGACAGGGGCAAAAATGGGAGGAAACACCATATATTTT.

The chain carries TRBV6-4 and TRBJ1-5; D is possibly TRBD1 (5 bases). The CDR3 covers 20 residues. The germline V and J ends were trimmed by 0 bases and 2 bases, with 23 bases remaining between them. Germline V lookup: CDR1 MRHNA, CDR2 SNTAGT. Here the CDR3 reads CASSDSGCMLGTSRNQPQHF. The CDR3, as DNA: TGTGCCAGCAGTGACTCGGGGTGTATGTTGGGGACTTCGCGCAATCAGCCCCAGCATTTT.

The V call is TRBV29-1, the J call TRBJ2-3, with 7 bases matching TRBD2. Germline trimming cut 7 bases from V and 0 bases from J; bases unmatched to any gene: 10. CDR3 length: 15 residues. Looked up from germline, CDR1 is SQVTM and CDR2 is ANQGSEA. The CDR3 DNA reads TGCAGCGCCACCGTGGGGGGGAGAAGCACAGATACGCAGTATTTT. It translates to CSATVGGRSTDTQYF.

V and J are TRBV28 and TRBJ2-2; D is perhaps TRBD1 (6 bases). Germline assignment: CDR1 MDHEN and CDR2 SYDVKM. V was clipped by 3 bases and J by 4 bases, with 18 bases between them. The CDR3 totals 17 residues. CDR3 nucleotide sequence: TGTGCCAGCAGTTTGGGGACACCCTCGATGGGCACCGGGGAGCTGTTTTTT. This encodes CASSLGTPSMGTGELFF.

This rearrangement joins TRBV5-6 to TRBJ1-1; D might be TRBD1 (5 bases). The V gene lost 0 bases and the J gene lost 5 bases, with 23 bases spanning the gap. CDR1 SGHDT and CDR2 YYEEEE come from the germline V gene. The CDR3 covers 18 residues. The CDR3 DNA follows: TGTGCCAGCAGCTTGGCGGGACTAGGGACCTCTTTTGAGACTGAAGCTTTCTTT. Its translation is CASSLAGLGTSFETEAFF. The full variable domain, in which reference TRBV5-6 and TRBJ1-1 provide the parts outside the CDR3, is DAGVTQSPTHLIKTRGQQVTLRCSPKSGHDTVSWYQQALGQGPQFIFQYYEEEERQRGNFPDRFSGHQFPNYSSELNVNALLLGDSALYLCASSLAGLGTSFETEAFFGQGTRLTVV.